What follows are 7 T cell receptor beta chains derived from one specimen sequenced in a study of early T cells in non-severe SARS-CoV-2 infection. MiXCR, applied by TCRdb to the 5' RACE reads, yields one record per CDR3 protein. The sample contains about 67,000 distinct CDR3 sequences, around 10% of which appear only once. Sequencing was performed on whole blood. Receptor source: an adult who was a healthcare worker with PCR-confirmed SARS-CoV-2 infection or an uninfected control (not recorded which).

There are a few counts of this clonotype. The gene calls are TRBV29-1 and TRBJ1-4; 7 bases map to TRBD1. Germline values: CDR1 SQVTM, CDR2 ANQGSEA. V was clipped by 6 bases and J by 7 bases; unmatched bases: 11. This CDR3 comprises 14 residues. The DNA of the CDR3 is TGCAGCGTCAAGACAGGGCTTCATGGTGAAAAACTGTTTTTT. As protein: CSVKTGLHGEKLFF.

This clonotype was found many times. The chain couples TRBV11-2 to TRBJ2-1; no definite D call. This CDR3 is 17 amino acids long. V was shortened by 5 bases and J by 2 bases, with 19 bases between the two germline ends. Germline V gene sequence: CDR1 SGHAT, CDR2 FQNNGV. The CDR3 is CASSPFFVQAPYNEQFF. Written as DNA, the CDR3 is TGTGCCAGCAGCCCTTTTTTTGTGCAGGCTCCCTACAATGAGCAGTTCTTC.

This sequence joins TRBV11-2 and TRBJ1-4, with D perhaps TRBD1 (5 bases). The CDR3 length is 14 residues. Trimming pared 2 bases from V and 8 bases from J, leaving 12 bases between. Germline lookup yields CDR1 SGHAT and CDR2 FQNNGV. CDR3 protein: CASSLQGSGEKLFF. CDR3 nucleotides: TGTGCCAGCAGCTTACAGGGCTCTGGCGAAAAACTGTTTTTT. The full variable domain, in which reference TRBV11-2 and TRBJ1-4 provide the parts outside the CDR3, is EAGVAQSPRYKIIEKRQSVAFWCNPISGHATLYWYQQILGQGPKLLIQFQNNGVVDDSQLPKDRFSAERLKGVDSTLKIQPAKLEDSAVYLCASSLQGSGEKLFFGSGTQLSVL.

This clonotype was observed many times. The V gene is TRBV6-1, the J gene TRBJ1-1; D might be TRBD1 (6 bases). Trimming pared 7 bases from V and 1 base from J, leaving 19 bases between. The germline CDR1 and CDR2 sequences are MNHNS and SASEGT. The CDR3 has 16 residues. CDR3 nucleotide sequence: TGTGCCAGCACCCACGGGGGGCTCCGGTGGAACACTGAAGCTTTCTTT. Its translation: CASTHGGLRWNTEAFF.

The table lists this clonotype with many counts. J is TRBJ2-1 and V is TRBV7-3, with 8 bases fitting TRBD1. V lost 5 bases and J lost 3; bases outside the gene matches: 3. The CDR3 contains 14 residues. CDR1 is SGHTA, CDR2 FQGTGA, per germline. The chain's CDR3 is CASSRGTGYNEQFF. The CDR3 DNA reads as TGTGCCAGCAGCCGGGGGACAGGCTACAATGAGCAGTTCTTC.

The table lists this clonotype with many counts. The chain has TRBV13 and TRBJ2-7; weak D call: TRBD2 (5 bases). This CDR3 has 11 amino acids. From germline, CDR1 is PRHDT and CDR2 FYEKMQ (reference sequence). Trimming cost V 3 bases and J 7 bases, with 7 bases left between them. CDR3 in amino acids: CASSLAGEQYF. The CDR3 bases are TGTGCCAGCAGCTTGGCGGGTGAGCAGTACTTC.

This clonotype came up many times. The chain uses TRBV7-8 and TRBJ2-5, with D possibly being TRBD2 (6 bases). The ends were cut back, 2 bases at V and 2 bases at J, with 12 bases in the middle. Germline V gene lookup returns CDR1 SGHVS and CDR2 FQNEAQ. This CDR3 has 15 amino acids. Written as DNA, the CDR3 is TGTGCCAGCAGCTTAATGCGGGACTTTCAAGAGACCCAGTACTTC. This sequence encodes CASSLMRDFQETQYF.